Following are 7 T cell receptor beta chains from one sample sequenced in a study of blood T cell repertoires in COVID-19. TCRdb keeps only in-frame clones here, not all; method: immunoSEQ multiplex PCR. The sample carries about 120,000 clones, approximately 83% recorded once. Sequencing used peripheral blood. The receptors derive from an older woman with acute or convalescent COVID-19.

This clone was seen only once. The chain employs TRBV15 and TRBJ2-7, with 8 bases fitting TRBD2. Germline CDR1 reads LNHNV; CDR2 reads YYDKDF (reference sequence). Germline trimming cut 0 bases from V and 5 bases from J; bases unmatched to any gene: 15. The CDR3 contains 18 residues. In DNA, the CDR3 is TGTGCCACCAGCAGAGACAGGCCGGGGGGGGGCTTTCTCGACGAGCAGTACTTC. Protein product: CATSRDRPGGGFLDEQYF.

This clone was detected only once. This chain connects TRBV6-1 to TRBJ2-2; D unresolved. Per the germline V gene, CDR1 is MNHNS and CDR2 is SASEGT. The CDR3 has 14 amino acids. V dropped 3 bases and J dropped 2 bases, with 7 bases sitting between them. The CDR3 DNA reads as TGTGCCAGCAGTGAGTACAGAAACACCGGGGAGCTGTTTTTT. Protein: CASSEYRNTGELFF.

The chain recombines TRBV19 with TRBJ1-2; TRBD1 agrees at 10 bases. In germline, CDR1 is LNHDA, CDR2 SQIVND (reference sequence). The CDR3 sequence is 15 residues long. V shed 10 bases and J 8 bases; nucleotides not matched to a gene: 16. CDR3 DNA sequence: TGTGCCACCTACCTTAGGGGGACAGGGGTAGGAGGCTACACCTTC. Translated: CATYLRGTGVGGYTF.

The chain is built from TRBV4-1 and TRBJ2-1, with TRBD2 matching over 9 bases. The CDR3 has 17 residues. J lost 4 bases, V lost 4 bases, and 11 bases had no gene match. Germline V gene lookup returns CDR1 MGHRA and CDR2 YSYEKL. CDR3: CASSPAQTSGGYNEQFF. For the CDR3, the DNA is TGCGCCAGCAGCCCAGCCCAGACGAGCGGGGGGTACAATGAGCAGTTCTTC.

The genes are TRBV9 and TRBJ1-1, with D possibly matching TRBD1 (5 bases). CDR1 is SGDLS and CDR2 is YYNGEE in the germline V gene. With 3 bases removed from V and 5 bases from J, the gap between germline ends came to 11 bases. The CDR3 totals 13 residues. The CDR3, as DNA: TGTGCCAGCAGCGCCGCCGACAGAACTGAAGCTTTCTTT. This encodes CASSAADRTEAFF.

The chain couples TRBV11-2 to TRBJ2-3; D not certain. The CDR3 totals 12 residues. Germline V gene sequence: CDR1 SGHAT, CDR2 FQNNGV. V was trimmed by 4 bases and J by 6 bases, leaving 8 bases between them. The CDR3 region has the DNA TGTGCCAGCAGCTCCCCCGGGGATACGCAGTATTTT. This encodes CASSSPGDTQYF.

The genes are TRBV12-5 and TRBJ2-7, with 8 bases aligning to TRBD2. V lost 1 base and J lost 3; bases outside the gene matches: 11. In germline, CDR1 is LGHNT, CDR2 FRNRAP. This CDR3 is built from 17 residues. The CDR3 region has the DNA TGTGCTAGTGGTTTGGCCGTTGGGTTAGCGGGGTACTACGAGCAGTACTTC. This sequence encodes CASGLAVGLAGYYEQYF.